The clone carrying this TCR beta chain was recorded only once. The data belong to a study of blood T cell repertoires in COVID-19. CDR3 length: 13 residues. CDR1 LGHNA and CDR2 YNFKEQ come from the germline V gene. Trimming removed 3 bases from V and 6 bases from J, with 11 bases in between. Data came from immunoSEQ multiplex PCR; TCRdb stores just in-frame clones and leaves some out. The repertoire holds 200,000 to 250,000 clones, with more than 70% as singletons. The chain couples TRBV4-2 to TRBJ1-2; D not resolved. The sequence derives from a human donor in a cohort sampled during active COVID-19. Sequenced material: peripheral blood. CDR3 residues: CASSQNLRDGYTF. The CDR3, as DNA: TGTGCCAGCAGCCAGAACCTTCGGGATGGCTACACCTTC.